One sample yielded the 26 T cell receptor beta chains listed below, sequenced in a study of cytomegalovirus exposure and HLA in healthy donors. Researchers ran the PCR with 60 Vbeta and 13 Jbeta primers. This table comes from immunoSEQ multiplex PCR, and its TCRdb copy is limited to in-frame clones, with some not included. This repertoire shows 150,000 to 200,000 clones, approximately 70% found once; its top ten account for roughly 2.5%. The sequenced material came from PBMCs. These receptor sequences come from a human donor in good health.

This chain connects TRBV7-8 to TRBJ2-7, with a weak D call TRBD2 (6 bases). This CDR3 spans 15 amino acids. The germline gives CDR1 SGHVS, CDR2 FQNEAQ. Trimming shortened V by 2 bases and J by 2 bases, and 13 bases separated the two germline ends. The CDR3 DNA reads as TGTGCCAGCAGCTTATTCGGGACTGGTCCCTACGAGCAGTACTTC. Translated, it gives CASSLFGTGPYEQYF.

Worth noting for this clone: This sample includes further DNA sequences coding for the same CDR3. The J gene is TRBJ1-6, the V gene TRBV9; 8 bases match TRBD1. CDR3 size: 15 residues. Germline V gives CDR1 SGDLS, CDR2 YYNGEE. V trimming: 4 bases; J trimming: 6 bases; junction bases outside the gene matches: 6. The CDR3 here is CASSRGQGLNSPLHF. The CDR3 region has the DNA TGTGCCAGCAGCCGCGGACAGGGACTTAATTCACCCCTCCACTTT. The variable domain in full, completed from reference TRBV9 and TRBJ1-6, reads DSGVTQTPKHLITATGQRVTLRCSPRSGDLSVYWYQQSLDQGLQFLIQYYNGEERAKGNILERFSAQQFPDLHSELNLSSLELGDSALYFCASSRGQGLNSPLHFGNGTRLTVT.

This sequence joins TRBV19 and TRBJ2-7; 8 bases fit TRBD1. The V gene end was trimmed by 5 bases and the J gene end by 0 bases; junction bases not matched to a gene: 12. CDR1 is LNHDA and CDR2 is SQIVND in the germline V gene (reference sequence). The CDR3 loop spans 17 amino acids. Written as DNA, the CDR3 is TGTGCCAGTAGTCAAAACCGGGGACAGGCGAGCTCCTACGAGCAGTACTTC. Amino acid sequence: CASSQNRGQASSYEQYF.

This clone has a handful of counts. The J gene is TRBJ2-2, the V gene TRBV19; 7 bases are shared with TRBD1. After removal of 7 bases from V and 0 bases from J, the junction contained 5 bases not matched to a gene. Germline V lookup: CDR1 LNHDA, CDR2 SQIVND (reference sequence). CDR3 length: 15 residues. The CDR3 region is CASNPGTANTGELFF. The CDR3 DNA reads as TGTGCCAGTAACCCCGGGACAGCGAACACCGGGGAGCTGTTTTTT.

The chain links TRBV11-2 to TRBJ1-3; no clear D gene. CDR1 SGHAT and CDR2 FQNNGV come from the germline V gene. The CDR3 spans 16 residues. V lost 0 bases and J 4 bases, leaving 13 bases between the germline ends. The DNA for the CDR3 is TGTGCCAGCAGCTTAGATGCCTTGGCGGTCGGAAACACCATATATTTT. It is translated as CASSLDALAVGNTIYF. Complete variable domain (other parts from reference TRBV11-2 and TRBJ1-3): EAGVAQSPRYKIIEKRQSVAFWCNPISGHATLYWYQQILGQGPKLLIQFQNNGVVDDSQLPKDRFSAERLKGVDSTLKIQPAKLEDSAVYLCASSLDALAVGNTIYFGEGSWLTVV.

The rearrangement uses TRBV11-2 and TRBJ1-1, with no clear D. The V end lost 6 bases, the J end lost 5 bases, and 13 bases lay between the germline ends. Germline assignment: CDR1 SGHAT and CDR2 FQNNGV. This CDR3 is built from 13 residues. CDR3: CASRPTPGTEAFF. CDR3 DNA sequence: TGTGCCAGCAGGCCCACCCCCGGGACTGAAGCTTTCTTT.

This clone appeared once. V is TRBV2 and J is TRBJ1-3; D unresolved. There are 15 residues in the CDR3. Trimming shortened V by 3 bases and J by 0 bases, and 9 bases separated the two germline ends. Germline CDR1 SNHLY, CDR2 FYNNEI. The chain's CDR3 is CASSDPAGSGNTIYF. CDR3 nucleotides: TGTGCCAGCAGTGATCCGGCGGGCTCTGGAAACACCATATATTTT.

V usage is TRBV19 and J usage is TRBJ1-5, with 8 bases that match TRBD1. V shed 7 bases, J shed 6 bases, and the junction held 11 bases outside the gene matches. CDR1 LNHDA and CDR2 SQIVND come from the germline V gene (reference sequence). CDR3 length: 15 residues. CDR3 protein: CASTSATGVVQPQHF. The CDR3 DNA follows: TGTGCCAGTACTTCAGCGACAGGGGTTGTTCAGCCCCAGCATTTT.

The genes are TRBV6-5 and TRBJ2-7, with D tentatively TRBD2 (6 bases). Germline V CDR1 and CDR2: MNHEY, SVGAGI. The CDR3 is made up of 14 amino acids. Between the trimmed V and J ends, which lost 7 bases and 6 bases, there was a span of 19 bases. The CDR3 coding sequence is TGTGCCAGCACCCCGGGACTGGAGCTGTCCGAGCAGTACTTC. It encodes CASTPGLELSEQYF.

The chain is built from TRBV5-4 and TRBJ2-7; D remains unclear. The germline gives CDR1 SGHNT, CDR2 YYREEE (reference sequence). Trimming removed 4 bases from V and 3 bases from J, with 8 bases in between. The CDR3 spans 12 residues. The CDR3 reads CASSEDNYEQYF. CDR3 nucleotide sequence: TGTGCCAGCAGCGAAGACAACTACGAGCAGTACTTC.

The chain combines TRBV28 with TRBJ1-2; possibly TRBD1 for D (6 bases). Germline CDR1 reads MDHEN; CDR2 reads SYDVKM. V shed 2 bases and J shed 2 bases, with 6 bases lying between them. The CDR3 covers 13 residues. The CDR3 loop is CASSLTGNYGYTF. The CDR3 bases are TGTGCCAGCAGTTTAACAGGGAACTATGGCTACACCTTC.

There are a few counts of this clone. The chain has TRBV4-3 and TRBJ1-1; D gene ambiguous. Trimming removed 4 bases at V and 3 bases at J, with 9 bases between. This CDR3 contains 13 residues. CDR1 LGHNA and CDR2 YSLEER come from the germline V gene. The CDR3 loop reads CASSRREYTEAFF. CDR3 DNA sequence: TGCGCCAGCAGCCGTCGGGAATACACTGAAGCTTTCTTT.

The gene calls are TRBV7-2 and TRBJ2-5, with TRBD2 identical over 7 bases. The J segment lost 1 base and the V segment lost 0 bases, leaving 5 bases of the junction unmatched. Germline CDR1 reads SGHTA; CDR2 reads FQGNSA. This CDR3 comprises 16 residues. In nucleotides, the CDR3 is TGTGCCAGCAGCTTAGCGCGGCTAGCGGTCCAAGAGACCCAGTACTTC. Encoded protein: CASSLARLAVQETQYF.

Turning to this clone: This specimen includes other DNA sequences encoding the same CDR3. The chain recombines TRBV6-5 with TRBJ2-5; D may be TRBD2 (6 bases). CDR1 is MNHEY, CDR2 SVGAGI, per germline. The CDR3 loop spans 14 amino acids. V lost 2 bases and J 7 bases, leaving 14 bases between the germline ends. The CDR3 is CASSYRDPGGTQYF. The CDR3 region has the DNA TGTGCCAGCAGTTACCGGGACCCCGGGGGGACCCAGTACTTC.

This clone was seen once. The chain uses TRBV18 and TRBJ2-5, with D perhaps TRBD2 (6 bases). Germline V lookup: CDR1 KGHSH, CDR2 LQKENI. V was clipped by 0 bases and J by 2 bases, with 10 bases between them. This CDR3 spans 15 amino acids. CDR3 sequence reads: CASSPPGTSQETQYF. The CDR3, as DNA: TGTGCCAGCTCACCACCAGGGACTTCACAAGAGACCCAGTACTTC. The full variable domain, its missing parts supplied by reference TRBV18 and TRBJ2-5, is NAGVMQNPRHLVRRRGQEARLRCSPMKGHSHVYWYRQLPEEGLKFMVYLQKENIIDESGMPKERFSAEFPKEGPSILRIQQVVRGDSAAYFCASSPPGTSQETQYFGPGTRLLVL.

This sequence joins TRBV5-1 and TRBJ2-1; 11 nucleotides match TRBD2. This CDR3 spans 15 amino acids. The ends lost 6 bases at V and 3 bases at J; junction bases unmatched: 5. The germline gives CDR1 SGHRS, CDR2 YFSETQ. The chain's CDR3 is CASTLAGGGYNEQFF. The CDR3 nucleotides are TGCGCCAGCACCCTAGCGGGGGGTGGCTACAATGAGCAGTTCTTC.

CDR3 sequence: CASSPLPGTAYGYTF. CDR3 sequence (DNA): TGTGCCAGTAGTCCTCTTCCCGGGACAGCTTATGGCTACACCTTC. The rearrangement uses TRBV19 and TRBJ1-2; 7 bases fit TRBD1. V lost 5 bases to trimming and J lost 5 bases; unmatched junction nucleotides: 11. CDR1 LNHDA and CDR2 SQIVND come from the germline V gene (reference sequence). The CDR3 spans 15 residues.

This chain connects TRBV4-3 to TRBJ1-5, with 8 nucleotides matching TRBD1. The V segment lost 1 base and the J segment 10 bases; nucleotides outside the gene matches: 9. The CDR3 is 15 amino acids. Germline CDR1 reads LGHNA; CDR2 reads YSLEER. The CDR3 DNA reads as TGCGCCAGCAGCCAAGGGTCTGGACAGGGATTCCCCCAGCATTTT. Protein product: CASSQGSGQGFPQHF.

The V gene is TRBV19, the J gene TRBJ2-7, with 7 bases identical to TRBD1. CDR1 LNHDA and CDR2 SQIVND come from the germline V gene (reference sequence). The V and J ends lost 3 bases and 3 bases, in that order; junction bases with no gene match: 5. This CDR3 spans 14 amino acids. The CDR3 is CASSIPGGVYEQYF. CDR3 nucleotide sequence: TGTGCCAGTAGTATTCCAGGGGGAGTCTACGAGCAGTACTTC.

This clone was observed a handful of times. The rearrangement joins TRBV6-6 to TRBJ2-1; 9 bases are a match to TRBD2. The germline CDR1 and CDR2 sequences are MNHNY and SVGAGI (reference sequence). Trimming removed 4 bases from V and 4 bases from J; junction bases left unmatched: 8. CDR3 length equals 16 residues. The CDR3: CASSSPGSGGYNEQFF. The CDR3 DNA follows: TGTGCCAGCAGTTCCCCGGGTAGCGGGGGATACAATGAGCAGTTCTTC.

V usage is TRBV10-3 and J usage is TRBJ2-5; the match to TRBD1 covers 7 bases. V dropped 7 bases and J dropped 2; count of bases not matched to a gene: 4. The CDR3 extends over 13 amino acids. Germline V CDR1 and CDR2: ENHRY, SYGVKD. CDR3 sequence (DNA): TGTGCCATCAAACAGGGGCGTCAAGAGACCCAGTACTTC. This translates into CAIKQGRQETQYF.

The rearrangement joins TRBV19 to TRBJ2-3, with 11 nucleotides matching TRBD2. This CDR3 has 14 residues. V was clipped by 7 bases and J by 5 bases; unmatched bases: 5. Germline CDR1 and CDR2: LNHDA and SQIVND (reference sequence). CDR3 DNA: TGTGCCAGTAAAACTAGCGGGGGAGTAGATACGCAGTATTTT. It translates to CASKTSGGVDTQYF.

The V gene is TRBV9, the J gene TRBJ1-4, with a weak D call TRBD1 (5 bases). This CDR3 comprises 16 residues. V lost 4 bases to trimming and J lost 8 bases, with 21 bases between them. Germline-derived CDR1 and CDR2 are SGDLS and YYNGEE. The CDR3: CASSTPLGQGSEKLFF. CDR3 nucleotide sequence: TGTGCCAGCAGCACGCCCCTCGGGCAGGGATCCGAAAAACTGTTTTTT.

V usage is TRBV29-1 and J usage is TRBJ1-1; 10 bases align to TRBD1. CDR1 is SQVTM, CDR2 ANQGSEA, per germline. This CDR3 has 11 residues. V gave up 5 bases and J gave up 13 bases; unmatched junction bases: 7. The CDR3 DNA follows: TGCAGCGTTTCGGACAGGGGGATAGTTTTCTTT. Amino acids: CSVSDRGIVFF. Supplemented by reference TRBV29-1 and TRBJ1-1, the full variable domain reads SAVISQKPSRDICQRGTSLTIQCQVDSQVTMMFWYRQQPGQSLTLIATANQGSEATYESGFVIDKFPISRPNLTFSTLTVSNMSPEDSSIYLCSVSDRGIVFFGQGTRLTVV.

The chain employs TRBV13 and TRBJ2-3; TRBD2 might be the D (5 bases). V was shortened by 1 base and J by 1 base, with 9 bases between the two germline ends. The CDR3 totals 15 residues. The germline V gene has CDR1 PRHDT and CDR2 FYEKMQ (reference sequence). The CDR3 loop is CASSLASGGTDTQYF. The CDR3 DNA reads TGTGCCAGCAGCTTAGCGAGCGGCGGCACAGATACGCAGTATTTT. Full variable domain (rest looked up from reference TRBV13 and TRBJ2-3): AAGVIQSPRHLIKEKRETATLKCYPIPRHDTVYWYQQGPGQDPQFLISFYEKMQSDKGSIPDRFSAQQFSDYHSELNMSSLELGDSALYFCASSLASGGTDTQYFGPGTRLTVL.

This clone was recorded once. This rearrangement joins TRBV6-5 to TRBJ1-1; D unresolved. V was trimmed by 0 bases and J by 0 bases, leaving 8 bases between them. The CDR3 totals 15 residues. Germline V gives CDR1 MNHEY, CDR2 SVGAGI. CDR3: CASSYSAGMNTEAFF. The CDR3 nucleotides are TGTGCCAGCAGTTACTCGGCGGGAATGAACACTGAAGCTTTCTTT.